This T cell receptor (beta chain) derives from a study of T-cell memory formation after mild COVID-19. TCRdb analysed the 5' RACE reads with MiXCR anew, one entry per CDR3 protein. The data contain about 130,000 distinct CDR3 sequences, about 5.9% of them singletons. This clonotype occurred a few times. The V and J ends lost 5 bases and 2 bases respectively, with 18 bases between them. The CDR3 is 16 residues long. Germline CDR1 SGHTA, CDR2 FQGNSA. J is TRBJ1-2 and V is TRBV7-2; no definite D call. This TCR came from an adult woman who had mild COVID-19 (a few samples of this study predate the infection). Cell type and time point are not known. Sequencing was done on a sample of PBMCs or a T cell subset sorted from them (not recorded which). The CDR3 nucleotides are TGTGCCAGCAGCCATCAGTCGGGGAACTTCAACTATGGCTACACCTTC. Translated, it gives CASSHQSGNFNYGYTF.